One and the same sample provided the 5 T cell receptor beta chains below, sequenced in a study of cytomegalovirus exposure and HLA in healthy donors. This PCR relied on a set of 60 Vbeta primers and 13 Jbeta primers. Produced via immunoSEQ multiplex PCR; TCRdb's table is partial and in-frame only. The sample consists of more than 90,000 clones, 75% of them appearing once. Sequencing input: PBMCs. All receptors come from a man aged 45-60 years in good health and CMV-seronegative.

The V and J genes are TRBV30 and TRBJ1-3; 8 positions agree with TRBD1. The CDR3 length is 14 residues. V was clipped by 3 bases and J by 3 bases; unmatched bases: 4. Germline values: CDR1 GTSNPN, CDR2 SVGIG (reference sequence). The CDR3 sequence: CAWRAQGDGNTIYF. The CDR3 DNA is TGTGCCTGGAGAGCACAGGGGGATGGAAACACCATATATTTT.

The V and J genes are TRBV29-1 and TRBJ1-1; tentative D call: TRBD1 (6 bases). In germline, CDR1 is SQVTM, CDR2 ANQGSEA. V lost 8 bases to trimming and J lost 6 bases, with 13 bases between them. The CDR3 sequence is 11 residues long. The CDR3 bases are TGCAGCTTCCAGGGGAGGGCTGAAGCTTTCTTT. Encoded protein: CSFQGRAEAFF.

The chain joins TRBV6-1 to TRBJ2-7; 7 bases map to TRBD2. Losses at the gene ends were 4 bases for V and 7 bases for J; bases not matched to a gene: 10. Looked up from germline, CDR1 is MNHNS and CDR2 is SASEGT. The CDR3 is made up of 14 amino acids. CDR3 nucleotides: TGTGCCAGCAGTGTCGGGGGAGGGCTGGGGGAGCAGTACTTC. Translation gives CASSVGGGLGEQYF.

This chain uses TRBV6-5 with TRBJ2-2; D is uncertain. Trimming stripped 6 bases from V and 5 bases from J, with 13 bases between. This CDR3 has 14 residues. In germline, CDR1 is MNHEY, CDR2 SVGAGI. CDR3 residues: CASRSWQKTGELFF. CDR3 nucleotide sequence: TGTGCCAGCAGATCTTGGCAGAAGACCGGGGAGCTGTTTTTT.

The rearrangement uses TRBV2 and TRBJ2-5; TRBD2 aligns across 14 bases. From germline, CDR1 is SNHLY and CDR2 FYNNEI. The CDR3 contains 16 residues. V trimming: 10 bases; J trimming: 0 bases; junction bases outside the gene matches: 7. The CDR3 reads CATGLAGAQYQETQYF. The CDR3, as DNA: TGTGCCACGGGACTAGCGGGGGCCCAGTACCAAGAGACCCAGTACTTC.